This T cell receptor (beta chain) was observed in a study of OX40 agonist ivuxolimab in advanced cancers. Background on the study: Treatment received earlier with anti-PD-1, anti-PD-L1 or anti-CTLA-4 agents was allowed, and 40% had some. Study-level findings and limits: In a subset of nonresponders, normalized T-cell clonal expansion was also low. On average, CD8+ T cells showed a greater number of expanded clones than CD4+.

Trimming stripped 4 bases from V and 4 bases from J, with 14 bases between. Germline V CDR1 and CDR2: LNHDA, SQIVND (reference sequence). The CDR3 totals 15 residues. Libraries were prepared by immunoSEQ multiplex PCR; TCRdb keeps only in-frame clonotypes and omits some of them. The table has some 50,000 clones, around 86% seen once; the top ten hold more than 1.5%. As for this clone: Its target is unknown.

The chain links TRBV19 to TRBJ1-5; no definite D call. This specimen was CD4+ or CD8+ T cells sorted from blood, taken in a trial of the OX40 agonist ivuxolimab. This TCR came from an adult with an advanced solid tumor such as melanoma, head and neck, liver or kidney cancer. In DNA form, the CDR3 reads TGTGCCAGTAGTAAGGAAGGATGGGTAAATCAGCCCCAGCATTTT. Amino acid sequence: CASSKEGWVNQPQHF.